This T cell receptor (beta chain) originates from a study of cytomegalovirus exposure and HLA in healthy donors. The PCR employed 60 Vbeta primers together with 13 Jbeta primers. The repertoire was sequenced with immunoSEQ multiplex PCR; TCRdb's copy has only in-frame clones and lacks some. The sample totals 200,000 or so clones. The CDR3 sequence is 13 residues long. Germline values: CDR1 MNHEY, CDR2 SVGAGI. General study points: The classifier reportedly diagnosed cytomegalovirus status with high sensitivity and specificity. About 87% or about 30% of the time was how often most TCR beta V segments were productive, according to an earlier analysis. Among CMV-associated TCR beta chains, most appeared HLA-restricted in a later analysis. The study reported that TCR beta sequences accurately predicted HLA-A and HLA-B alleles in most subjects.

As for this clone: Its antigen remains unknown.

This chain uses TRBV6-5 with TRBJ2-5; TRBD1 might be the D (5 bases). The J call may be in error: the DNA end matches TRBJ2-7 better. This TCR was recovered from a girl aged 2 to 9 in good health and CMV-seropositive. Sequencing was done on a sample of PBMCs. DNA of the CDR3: TGTGCCAGCAGTAGACAGACATCCTACGAGCAGTACTTC. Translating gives CASSRQTSYEQYF.